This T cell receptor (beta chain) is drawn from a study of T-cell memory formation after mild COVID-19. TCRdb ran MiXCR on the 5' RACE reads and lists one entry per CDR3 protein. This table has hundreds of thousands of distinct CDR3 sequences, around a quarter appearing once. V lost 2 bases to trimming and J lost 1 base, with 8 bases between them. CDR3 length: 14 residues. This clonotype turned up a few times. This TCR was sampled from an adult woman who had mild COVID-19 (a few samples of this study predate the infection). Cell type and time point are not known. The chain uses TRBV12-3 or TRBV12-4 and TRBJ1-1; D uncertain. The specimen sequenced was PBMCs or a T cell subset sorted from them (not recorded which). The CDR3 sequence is CASSLREGNTEAFF. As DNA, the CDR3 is TGTGCCAGCAGTTTAAGGGAGGGGAACACTGAAGCTTTCTTT.